One and the same sample provided the 7 T cell receptor beta chains below, sequenced in a study of T cells after yellow fever vaccination. TCRdb re-called the 5' RACE reads through MiXCR, storing one row per CDR3 protein. The table includes roughly 160,000 distinct CDR3 sequences, around 8.5% detected once. Sequencing used CD8+ T cells sorted from PBMCs, obtained 45 days after the yellow fever booster vaccination. All receptors derive from a man aged 18-30 years who received the YFV17D yellow fever vaccine.

This clonotype was recorded many times. The rearrangement uses TRBV20-1 and TRBJ2-5; unclear D gene. V dropped 3 bases and J dropped 5 bases, with 13 bases sitting between them. The germline V gene has CDR1 DFQATT and CDR2 SNEGSKA (reference sequence). The CDR3 is 13 amino acids. Here the CDR3 DNA reads TGCAGTGCTAGTCTTCCAGATCCGGAGACCCAGTACTTC. The encoded protein is CSASLPDPETQYF.

This clonotype was seen only a few times. The chain recombines TRBV13 with TRBJ2-5; 8 nucleotides line up with TRBD1. V gave up 2 bases and J gave up 5 bases; unmatched junction bases: 7. Looked up from germline, CDR1 is PRHDT and CDR2 is FYEKMQ (reference sequence). The CDR3 is made up of 15 amino acids. As DNA, the CDR3 is TGTGCCAGCAGCTTATTCGACAGGGGACAGGAGACCCAGTACTTC. Its translation is CASSLFDRGQETQYF.

This clonotype has only a few counts. The V call is TRBV12-3 or TRBV12-4, the J call TRBJ2-7; the match to TRBD1 covers 7 bases. The junction had 4 bases not matched to a gene; V was cut back by 6 bases and J by 2 bases. CDR3 size: 13 residues. The CDR3 DNA sequence: TGTGCCAGCAGCTACACAGGGGCCTACGAGCAGTACTTC. Protein: CASSYTGAYEQYF.

The CDR3 loop reads CASSPPSPAGDSETQYF. The CDR3 DNA is TGCGCCAGCAGCCCACCCAGCCCAGCGGGGGATTCGGAGACCCAGTACTTC. The chain carries TRBV5-1 and TRBJ2-5, with 8 bases aligning to TRBD2. CDR1 and CDR2 (germline): SGHRS, YFSETQ. V was clipped by 4 bases and J by 5 bases; unmatched bases: 16. The CDR3 covers 17 residues.

The CDR3 DNA follows: TGCGCCAGCAGCCAGGGCAGCTTAGGGGGGGACGAGCAGTACGTC. Its protein is CASSQGSLGGDEQYV. The chain couples TRBV4-1 to TRBJ2-7, with TRBD2 as a possible D gene (7 bases). The CDR3 sequence is 15 residues long. From germline, CDR1 is MGHRA and CDR2 YSYEKL. Trimming stripped 3 bases from V and 5 bases from J, with 17 bases between.

This clonotype was counted many times. The chain joins TRBV10-2 to TRBJ2-7; the D gene is possibly TRBD2 (5 bases). Germline V CDR1 and CDR2: WSHSY, SAAADI. The V gene lost 2 bases and the J gene lost 0 bases, with 14 bases spanning the gap. CDR3 size: 16 residues. The CDR3 DNA sequence: TGCGCCAGCAGTGAGACAGTTCTTGGGAGCTCCTACGAGCAGTACTTC. It translates to CASSETVLGSSYEQYF.

The genes are TRBV29-1 and TRBJ1-1; 7 nucleotides agree with TRBD1. The CDR3 extends over 14 amino acids. V was pared by 7 bases and J by 4 bases, with 12 bases of the junction left unmatched. The germline CDR1 and CDR2 sequences are SQVTM and ANQGSEA. The CDR3 loop reads CSGLQGRVSTEAFF. The DNA for the CDR3 is TGCAGCGGATTACAGGGGAGGGTGTCCACTGAAGCTTTCTTT.